Listed below are T cell receptor beta chains from one sample, sequenced in a study of T-cell reconstitution after alpha-beta-depleted transplantation in children. TCRdb redid the calling of the PCR reads with MiXCR, one entry per CDR3 protein. The profile covers about 200,000 distinct CDR3 sequences, with around 7% appearing a single time and roughly 6% taken by the ten largest. The sequencing here drew on PBMCs, taken before TCRalphabeta/CD19-depleted stem cell transplant. Receptors originate from a boy younger than 10 with acute lymphoblastic leukemia, due to receive a stem cell transplant. CDR3s include the opening cysteine and the closing phenylalanine or tryptophan. The D gene is left open where the match is weak. Clone size is given for some rows only: seen once, a few or many times, or a class if the clone is expanded.

d_call	v_call	clone_size	j_call	cdr3_aa	cdr3_nt
TRBD1	TRBV2	.	TRBJ1-5	CASSEGTGVQPQHF	TGTGCCAGCAGTGAGGGGACAGGGGTTCAGCCCCAGCATTTT
.	TRBV10-3	few	TRBJ2-5	CAISDVEETQYF	TGTGCCATCAGTGACGTGGAAGAGACCCAGTACTTC
.	TRBV5-5	many	TRBJ1-2	CASSLDRRLGYTF	TGTGCCAGCAGCTTAGACAGGAGGCTTGGCTACACCTTC
TRBD2	TRBV29-1	.	TRBJ2-1	CSVGGGGGNEQFF	TGCAGCGTTGGGGGCGGGGGGGGCAATGAGCAGTTCTTC
.	TRBV12-3/TRBV12-4	many	TRBJ1-1	CASRGAGDLNTEAFF	TGTGCCAGCAGGGGAGCGGGGGATTTGAACACTGAAGCTTTCTTT
.	TRBV7-9	.	TRBJ2-2	CASSGISRGATGELFF	TGTGCCAGCAGCGGAATCTCCAGGGGCGCAACCGGGGAGCTGTTTTTT
.	TRBV11-2	few	TRBJ1-3	CASSLWAAGNTIYF	TGTGCCAGCAGCTTATGGGCAGCTGGAAACACCATATATTTT
.	TRBV20-1	many	TRBJ2-5	CSASGTAPETQYF	TGCAGTGCTAGCGGAACAGCCCCAGAGACCCAGTACTTC
TRBD2	TRBV7-2	.	TRBJ2-5	CASSLVLLAGGEETQYF	TGTGCCAGCAGCTTAGTACTTCTAGCGGGAGGAGAGGAGACCCAGTACTTC
.	TRBV20-1	many	TRBJ1-1	CSAQDSREAFF	TGCAGTGCTCAGGACAGCCGCGAAGCTTTCTTT
.	TRBV4-1	few	TRBJ1-1	CASSPDGPLSNTEAFF	TGCGCCAGCAGCCCCGACGGCCCCTTGAGTAACACTGAAGCTTTCTTT
.	TRBV5-1	.	TRBJ2-7	CASSLNSRVEGYYEQYF	TGCGCCAGCAGCTTGAATTCCCGTGTAGAGGGGTACTACGAGCAGTACTTC
.	TRBV9	many	TRBJ2-6	CASSVGGTGANVLTF	TGTGCCAGCAGCGTAGGGGGCACTGGGGCCAACGTCCTGACTTTC
.	TRBV2	few	TRBJ1-4	CASRQDNEKLFF	TGTGCCAGCAGACAGGATAATGAAAAACTGTTTTTT
.	TRBV7-2	.	TRBJ1-5	CASSLGRTNQPEHF	TGTGCCAGCAGCTTAGGCAGGACCAATCAGCCCGAGCATTTT
TRBD1	TRBV28	.	TRBJ2-6	CASTLGGVGQGSSGANVLTF	TGTGCCAGCACCCTAGGTGGGGTGGGACAGGGAAGCTCTGGGGCCAACGTCCTGACTTTC
TRBD2	TRBV20-1	many	TRBJ2-5	CSARDRAGGEETQYF	TGCAGTGCTAGAGATCGGGCGGGGGGGGAAGAGACCCAGTACTTC
.	TRBV7-8	few	TRBJ2-1	CASSLTEYNEQFF	TGTGCCAGCAGCTTGACAGAGTACAATGAGCAGTTCTTC
TRBD1	TRBV5-5	.	TRBJ2-7	CASSQDRGWYEQYF	TGTGCCAGCAGCCAGGACAGGGGTTGGTACGAGCAGTACTTC
.	TRBV3-1	many	TRBJ2-7	CASTPQLSSYEQYF	TGTGCCAGCACCCCTCAATTGAGCTCCTACGAGCAGTACTTC
.	TRBV12-3/TRBV12-4	.	TRBJ1-4	CASCSGLRAGPYNEKLFF	.
.	TRBV12-5	many	TRBJ2-2	CASGLGSSNTGELFF	TGTGCTAGTGGTTTGGGGTCTTCGAACACCGGGGAGCTGTTTTTT
.	TRBV20-1	many	TRBJ1-4	CSASRDNAGKLFF	TGCAGTGCTTCCAGGGATAATGCGGGAAAACTGTTTTTT
TRBD2	TRBV27	few	TRBJ2-1	CASTHPGEGNNEQFF	TGTGCCAGCACCCACCCGGGGGAGGGGAACAATGAGCAGTTCTTC
.	TRBV20-1	many	TRBJ2-5	CSAGYQETQYF	TGCAGTGCTGGGTACCAAGAGACCCAGTACTTC
.	TRBV6-2/TRBV6-3	many	TRBJ2-1	CASSYRDRVYNEQFF	TGTGCCAGCAGTTATCGAGACAGAGTCTACAATGAGCAGTTCTTC
TRBD2	TRBV12-3/TRBV12-4	many	TRBJ2-3	CASSILAGPGVDTQYF	TGTGCCAGCAGCATTCTAGCGGGCCCCGGGGTAGATACGCAGTATTTT
.	TRBV5-5	many	TRBJ2-7	CASSLLTEKSYEQYF	TGTGCCAGCAGCTTACTCACAGAGAAATCCTACGAGCAGTACTTC
.	TRBV20-1	many	TRBJ1-4	CSASKGYVHEKLFF	TGCAGTGCTAGTAAGGGCTATGTACATGAAAAACTGTTTTTT
TRBD1	TRBV2	many	TRBJ2-7	CASSGQGHYEQYF	TGTGCCAGCAGTGGACAGGGACACTACGAGCAGTACTTC
.	TRBV2	.	TRBJ2-6	CASSFQGFSGTGANVLTF	TGTGCCAGCAGTTTTCAGGGCTTTTCAGGAACTGGGGCCAACGTCCTGACTTTC
.	TRBV7-2	many	TRBJ2-7	CASSRDKDRSYEQYF	TGTGCCAGCAGCCGCGATAAGGACCGCTCCTACGAGCAGTACTTC
TRBD1	TRBV29-1	many	TRBJ1-1	CSVVQDRLNTEAFF	TGCAGCGTTGTACAGGACAGGCTCAACACTGAAGCTTTCTTT
TRBD2	TRBV6-5	many	TRBJ2-2	CASSGLAGGPGELFF	TGTGCCAGCAGCGGACTAGCGGGAGGGCCCGGGGAGCTGTTTTTT
TRBD2	TRBV28	many	TRBJ2-5	CASTGRLAGTQYF	TGTGCCAGCACTGGACGACTAGCCGGGACCCAGTACTTC
.	TRBV4-2	many	TRBJ2-1	CASSPTVDSYNEQFF	TGTGCCAGCAGCCCGACAGTTGACTCCTACAATGAGCAGTTCTTC
.	TRBV12-3/TRBV12-4	many	TRBJ2-1	CASSSGGRNNEQFF	TGTGCCAGCAGTTCCGGGGGGCGGAACAATGAGCAGTTCTTC
.	TRBV6-5	few	TRBJ2-7	CASSYPGVTYEQYF	TGTGCCAGCAGTTACCCGGGAGTAACCTACGAGCAGTACTTC
.	TRBV20-1	few	TRBJ2-7	CSAEPGHF	TGCAGTGCAGAACCGGGGCACTTC
.	TRBV7-9	few	TRBJ2-5	CASSPPPRLSETQYF	TGTGCCAGCAGCCCGCCTCCTAGGTTATCAGAGACCCAGTACTTC
.	TRBV29-1	many	TRBJ2-7	CSVEGVNEQYF	TGCAGCGTTGAAGGGGTAAACGAGCAGTACTTC
TRBD1	TRBV29-1	many	TRBJ1-1	CSVENLFGQGVTEAFF	TGCAGCGTTGAGAATTTATTCGGGCAGGGGGTCACTGAAGCTTTCTTT
.	TRBV7-2	few	TRBJ1-4	CASRRGRGEKLFF	TGTGCCAGCAGGAGAGGCAGAGGTGAAAAACTGTTTTTT
.	TRBV20-1	.	TRBJ2-1	CSASSGRVQQFF	TGCAGTGCTAGTTCGGGCAGGGTTCAGCAGTTCTTC
.	TRBV20-1	many	TRBJ2-7	CSARGGTGYEQYF	TGCAGTGCTAGGGGTGGGACGGGCTACGAGCAGTACTTC
TRBD2	TRBV28	many	TRBJ2-3	CASSSTTGGADTQYF	TGTGCCAGCAGCTCAACAACTGGGGGGGCAGATACGCAGTATTTT
.	TRBV7-8	few	TRBJ1-6	CASSSDNSPLHF	TGTGCCAGCAGCAGTGATAATTCACCCCTCCACTTT
.	TRBV6-5	few	TRBJ2-7	CASSYAGNGLAYEQYF	TGTGCCAGCAGTTACGCAGGGAATGGCCTCGCCTACGAGCAGTACTTC
.	TRBV18	.	TRBJ1-6	CASSPERNSPLHF	TGTGCCAGCTCACCCGAAAGGAATTCACCCCTCCACTTT
TRBD1	TRBV28	many	TRBJ2-7	CASGQGHEQYF	TGTGCCAGCGGACAGGGGCACGAGCAGTACTTC
TRBD1	TRBV12-3/TRBV12-4	many	TRBJ1-1	CASSLRQGARAFF	TGTGCCAGCAGTTTGAGACAGGGGGCCCGCGCTTTCTTT
.	TRBV29-1	.	TRBJ1-1	CSVQSEGAEAFF	TGCAGCGTCCAAAGCGAAGGGGCTGAAGCTTTCTTT
.	TRBV11-2	many	TRBJ2-5	CASSTEYQETQYF	TGTGCCAGCAGTACGGAATACCAAGAGACCCAGTACTTC
TRBD1	TRBV29-1	.	TRBJ1-3	CSVRQGGNTIYF	TGCAGCGTTCGACAGGGGGGAAACACCATATATTTT
TRBD1	TRBV18	few	TRBJ2-7	CASSPGTGDYYEQYF	TGTGCCAGCTCTCCCGGGACAGGGGACTACTACGAGCAGTACTTC
TRBD2	TRBV29-1	many	TRBJ2-7	CSAKGLIAGVSYEQYF	TGCAGCGCCAAGGGATTGATAGCGGGGGTCTCCTACGAGCAGTACTTC
TRBD2	TRBV28	many	TRBJ2-5	CASTISGKQETQYF	TGTGCCAGCACCATTAGCGGGAAGCAAGAGACCCAGTACTTC